This is a list of T cell receptor beta chains from one sample in a study of blood T cell repertoires in COVID-19. Profiled with immunoSEQ multiplex PCR; TCRdb holds only in-frame clones, not every one. Among 150,000 or so clones listed, roughly 84% were seen once. The sequencing sample was made of PBMCs or T cells enriched from blood (not recorded which). Receptors originate from a woman aged 50 to 60 who had been exposed to COVID-19. CDR3s include the opening cysteine and the closing phenylalanine or tryptophan. The order of the fields is V gene, CDR3 length, J gene, D gene, clone size, CDR3 DNA, CDR3 protein. D genes are given only for firm matches. Only some rows state a clone size, as once, few, many or a class for expanded clones.

v_gene: TRBV9
len: 18
j_gene: TRBJ1-4
d_gene: TRBD1
abundance: NA
CDR3nt: TGTGCCAGCAGCAAATACGTTGGGACAGCGACTTTTAATGAAAAACTGTTTTTT
CDR3aa: CASSKYVGTATFNEKLFF

v_gene: TRBV19
len: 13
j_gene: TRBJ2-3
d_gene: TRBD2
abundance: many
CDR3nt: TGTGCCAGTAGTCAGGGACTAGCAGATACGCAGTATTTT
CDR3aa: CASSQGLADTQYF

v_gene: TRBV19
len: 12
j_gene: TRBJ1-1
d_gene: NA
abundance: once
CDR3nt: TGTGCCAGTAGTACCACCCCTCCTGAGGCTTTCTTT
CDR3aa: CASSTTPPEAFF

v_gene: TRBV9
len: 16
j_gene: TRBJ1-2
d_gene: TRBD1
abundance: NA
CDR3nt: TGTGCCAGCAGCACGAAGACAGGGACCCCCTTAAGCGGCTACACCTTC
CDR3aa: CASSTKTGTPLSGYTF

v_gene: TRBV19
len: 13
j_gene: TRBJ2-2
d_gene: NA
abundance: many
CDR3nt: TGTGCCAGTAGTATCTCCGACACCGGGGAGCTGTTTTTT
CDR3aa: CASSISDTGELFF

v_gene: TRBV7-9
len: 11
j_gene: TRBJ1-1
d_gene: NA
abundance: NA
CDR3nt: TGTGCCAGCAGCTTAGGGAGCGAAGCTTTCTTT
CDR3aa: CASSLGSEAFF

v_gene: TRBV7-7
len: 18
j_gene: TRBJ1-5
d_gene: TRBD1
abundance: NA
CDR3nt: TGTGCTAGCAGCCCTGAGGGACAGGGGGTCTATAGCAATCAGCCCCAGCATTTT
CDR3aa: CASSPEGQGVYSNQPQHF

v_gene: TRBV7-8
len: 15
j_gene: TRBJ2-5
d_gene: NA
abundance: NA
CDR3nt: TGTGCCAGCAGCTTAGCGGGGGGATGGAGAGAGACCCAGTACTTC
CDR3aa: CASSLAGGWRETQYF

v_gene: TRBV7-2
len: 14
j_gene: TRBJ2-7
d_gene: TRBD1
abundance: once
CDR3nt: TGTGCCAGCAGCTTAGGGGACAGGGGGTTTGAGCAGTACTTC
CDR3aa: CASSLGDRGFEQYF

v_gene: TRBV11-2
len: 17
j_gene: TRBJ1-1
d_gene: NA
abundance: NA
CDR3nt: TGTGCCAGCAGCTCTGGCCCTCTGGGTCCGGGAAACACTGAAGCTTTCTTT
CDR3aa: CASSSGPLGPGNTEAFF

v_gene: TRBV3-1/TRBV3-2
len: 14
j_gene: TRBJ1-2
d_gene: NA
abundance: NA
CDR3nt: TGTGCCAGCAGCCAAGATGGGGGGTCCTATGGCTACACCTTC
CDR3aa: CASSQDGGSYGYTF

v_gene: TRBV5-1
len: 14
j_gene: TRBJ1-6
d_gene: NA
abundance: NA
CDR3nt: TGCGCCAGCAGCTTGAGCGGGGGAGTAGCACCCCTCCACTTT
CDR3aa: CASSLSGGVAPLHF

v_gene: TRBV25-1
len: 13
j_gene: TRBJ1-1
d_gene: TRBD1
abundance: NA
CDR3nt: TGTGCCAGTCGACAGGGGGCTCTCACTGAAGCTTTCTTT
CDR3aa: CASRQGALTEAFF

v_gene: TRBV7-9
len: 13
j_gene: TRBJ1-2
d_gene: NA
abundance: once
CDR3nt: TGTGCCAGCAGCTTAGACAGCAAATATGGCTACACCTTC
CDR3aa: CASSLDSKYGYTF

v_gene: TRBV19
len: 14
j_gene: TRBJ2-5
d_gene: NA
abundance: NA
CDR3nt: TGTGCCAGTAGTATGAGGGGGGGGGCGGAGACCCAGTACTTC
CDR3aa: CASSMRGGAETQYF

v_gene: TRBV13
len: 16
j_gene: TRBJ2-3
d_gene: TRBD2
abundance: NA
CDR3nt: TGTGCCAGCAGCCCCCTAGCGGGGGGGTTCACAGATACGCAGTATTTT
CDR3aa: CASSPLAGGFTDTQYF

v_gene: TRBV6-5
len: 14
j_gene: TRBJ2-5
d_gene: TRBD1
abundance: NA
CDR3nt: TGTGCCAGCAGTCTGGACAGGGGCGGAGAGACCCAGTACTTC
CDR3aa: CASSLDRGGETQYF

v_gene: TRBV12-3/TRBV12-4
len: 12
j_gene: TRBJ1-1
d_gene: TRBD1
abundance: NA
CDR3nt: TGTGCCAGCAGCGCGGGACAGCAGAGGGCTTTCTTT
CDR3aa: CASSAGQQRAFF

v_gene: TRBV18
len: 13
j_gene: TRBJ1-1
d_gene: NA
abundance: NA
CDR3nt: TGTGCCAGCTCACCGTCAGATAACACTGAAGCTTTCTTT
CDR3aa: CASSPSDNTEAFF

v_gene: TRBV5-1
len: 15
j_gene: TRBJ1-2
d_gene: NA
abundance: NA
CDR3nt: TGCGCCAGCAGCCATCCGGGGGAAGCTAACTATGGCTACACCTTC
CDR3aa: CASSHPGEANYGYTF

v_gene: TRBV15
len: 14
j_gene: TRBJ1-6
d_gene: NA
abundance: NA
CDR3nt: TGTGCCACCAGCAGAGAAGACAGTAATTCACCCCTCCACTTT
CDR3aa: CATSREDSNSPLHF

v_gene: TRBV7-6
len: 15
j_gene: TRBJ1-4
d_gene: NA
abundance: NA
CDR3nt: TGTGCCAGCAGCGCCGGTCCAGGGCTCGATGAAAAACTGTTTTTT
CDR3aa: CASSAGPGLDEKLFF

v_gene: TRBV7-2
len: 15
j_gene: TRBJ1-2
d_gene: TRBD1
abundance: NA
CDR3nt: TGTGCCAGCAGCCTAAAACAGGGGGCGGACTATGGCTACACCTTC
CDR3aa: CASSLKQGADYGYTF

v_gene: TRBV25-1
len: 13
j_gene: TRBJ2-7
d_gene: TRBD2
abundance: NA
CDR3nt: TGTGCCAGCACCGCGGGACTAGGTCGTGAGCAGTACTTC
CDR3aa: CASTAGLGREQYF

v_gene: TRBV23-1
len: 20
j_gene: TRBJ2-7
d_gene: TRBD1
abundance: NA
CDR3nt: TGCGCCAGCAGTCAATCTGCCCTAACAGACAGGGGGAAGAGCTCCTACGAGCAGTACTTC
CDR3aa: CASSQSALTDRGKSSYEQYF

v_gene: TRBV9
len: 16
j_gene: TRBJ1-2
d_gene: TRBD1
abundance: NA
CDR3nt: TGTGCCAGCAGCGTAGGGGGGACAGGGGTCACCTATGGCTACACCTTC
CDR3aa: CASSVGGTGVTYGYTF

v_gene: TRBV9
len: 16
j_gene: TRBJ1-3
d_gene: TRBD1
abundance: NA
CDR3nt: TGTGCCAGCAGCGGAGGGGACAGGGGGTTTGGAAACACCATATATTTT
CDR3aa: CASSGGDRGFGNTIYF

v_gene: TRBV5-4
len: 14
j_gene: TRBJ2-5
d_gene: NA
abundance: NA
CDR3nt: TGTGCCAGCAGCTTGGGCCAGGGGCAAGGGACCCAGTACTTC
CDR3aa: CASSLGQGQGTQYF

v_gene: TRBV18
len: 14
j_gene: TRBJ1-1
d_gene: NA
abundance: NA
CDR3nt: TGTGCCAGCTCACCCTCCATCGGGGTCACTGAAGCTTTCTTT
CDR3aa: CASSPSIGVTEAFF

v_gene: TRBV7-9
len: 13
j_gene: TRBJ1-1
d_gene: NA
abundance: NA
CDR3nt: TGTGCCAGCACCCCGAGTAACACGCGGGAAGCTTTCTTT
CDR3aa: CASTPSNTREAFF

v_gene: TRBV24-1
len: 13
j_gene: TRBJ2-4
d_gene: NA
abundance: NA
CDR3nt: TGTGCCACCGAGGGACTAGCCAAAAACATTCAGTACTTC
CDR3aa: CATEGLAKNIQYF

v_gene: TRBV25-1
len: 14
j_gene: TRBJ1-6
d_gene: TRBD1
abundance: NA
CDR3nt: TGTGCCAGCAGTCCACGGGACAGCAGTTCACCCCTCCACTTT
CDR3aa: CASSPRDSSSPLHF

v_gene: TRBV2
len: 15
j_gene: TRBJ2-5
d_gene: NA
abundance: NA
CDR3nt: TGTGCCAGCAGTGAGGGGGGAGTACGCCAAGAGACCCAGTACTTC
CDR3aa: CASSEGGVRQETQYF

v_gene: TRBV7-2
len: 11
j_gene: TRBJ1-2
d_gene: NA
abundance: NA
CDR3nt: TGTGCCAGCAGCTTGGGCGGGGGCTACACCTTC
CDR3aa: CASSLGGGYTF

v_gene: TRBV13
len: 16
j_gene: TRBJ2-7
d_gene: NA
abundance: once
CDR3nt: TGTGCCAGCAGCCCCGAAGGGGGGAGGGCCCGGGGCGAGCAGTACTTC
CDR3aa: CASSPEGGRARGEQYF

v_gene: TRBV6-6
len: 18
j_gene: TRBJ1-6
d_gene: TRBD1
abundance: few
CDR3nt: TGTGCCAGCAGTCCTTCTTGGACACAGGGGCCCAATAATTCACCCCTCCACTTT
CDR3aa: CASSPSWTQGPNNSPLHF

v_gene: TRBV5-1
len: 17
j_gene: TRBJ2-3
d_gene: TRBD2
abundance: NA
CDR3nt: TGCGCCAGCAGCTCGAGCCTAGCGGGAGTCGGGGGAGATACGCAGTATTTT
CDR3aa: CASSSSLAGVGGDTQYF